This is a list of T cell receptor beta chains from one sample in a study of T cell repertoires in cytomegalovirus infection. Using its own MiXCR run on the reads, TCRdb lists one record per CDR3 protein. The sample carries some 700,000 distinct CDR3 sequences, roughly 33% recorded once. No antigen has been assigned to these receptors. The sequencing used cultured PBMCs, collected from culture after CMV antigen stimulation. The origin of the receptors is a human donor in good health (CMV status not recorded). Some clones in this sample may be carry-over from other donors' samples. The CDR3 runs from the conserved cysteine through the conserved F or W. A D gene is named only where the DNA matches it firmly. Size is omitted from some rows. Given values are once, few, many or a class for expanded clones.

clone size	J gene	D gene	V gene	CDR3 DNA	CDR3 protein
few	TRBJ2-5	NA	TRBV18	TGTGCCAGCTCATCCGCAGGGACTCAAGAGACCCAGTACTTC	CASSSAGTQETQYF
few	TRBJ2-1	TRBD2	TRBV7-6	TGTGCCAGCAGCCTAGCGACTAGCGGGGCATCCCTCTACAATGAGCAGTTCTTC	CASSLATSGASLYNEQFF
many	TRBJ1-2	NA	TRBV11-2	TGTGCCAGCAGCTTGGTGACTAACTATGGCTACACCTTC	CASSLVTNYGYTF
few	TRBJ2-7	NA	TRBV20-1	TGCAGTGCGCCACTCGGGGGGACACCTACCTACGAGCAGTACTTC	CSAPLGGTPTYEQYF
few	TRBJ2-3	TRBD1	TRBV2	TGTGCCAGCGGACAGGGAACTAGGACAGATACGCAGTATTTT	CASGQGTRTDTQYF
NA	TRBJ2-1	TRBD1	TRBV10-3	TGTGCCATCAGTGGGGAACTCAGACAGGGTGTCGGCAATGAGCAGTTCTTC	CAISGELRQGVGNEQFF
many	TRBJ2-1	NA	TRBV11-2	TGTGCCAGCAGCTTATCCCCCCGGGGGCGTTACAATGAGCAGTTCTTC	CASSLSPRGRYNEQFF
NA	TRBJ2-4	TRBD1	TRBV20-1	TGCAGTGCTGGACACCCCGGGACAGGGAAAAACATTCAGTACTTC	CSAGHPGTGKNIQYF
NA	TRBJ1-2	NA	TRBV19	TGTGCCAGTAGCACCGGGCGATCGGGGACGTTCTATGGCTACACCTTC	CASSTGRSGTFYGYTF
NA	TRBJ2-3	NA	TRBV4-1	TGCGCCAGCGGGAGAGGCGGAGGGGTCGTCCGCACAGATACGCAGTATTTT	CASGRGGGVVRTDTQYF
NA	TRBJ1-1	NA	TRBV20-1	TGCAGTGTAAGACAGATAAACACTGAAGCTTTCTTT	CSVRQINTEAFF
NA	TRBJ2-2	NA	TRBV12-3/TRBV12-4	TGTGCCAGCACCGAAAACACCGGGGAGCTGTTTTTT	CASTENTGELFF
few	TRBJ2-5	TRBD2	TRBV2	TGTGCCAGCAAGGGACTAGCGGATCAAGAGACCCAGTACTTC	CASKGLADQETQYF
NA	TRBJ2-5	NA	TRBV7-6	TGTGCCAGCAGCCCCAGGACTAGGGGGGGGACCCAGTACTTC	CASSPRTRGGTQYF
NA	TRBJ1-1	TRBD1	TRBV7-2	TGTGCCAGCAGCCTGAACAGGGGAGCTTTCTTT	CASSLNRGAFF
few	TRBJ2-4	TRBD2	TRBV7-2	TGTGCCAGCAGCTTTTTGGCGGGAGGGCACATTCAGTACTTC	CASSFLAGGHIQYF
NA	TRBJ2-3	TRBD2	TRBV25-1	TGTGCCAGCAGTGAGTGGGCTGCGGCTAGCGGCGATACGCAGTATTTT	CASSEWAAASGDTQYF
NA	TRBJ2-7	NA	TRBV10-3	TGTGCCATCAGTGGGGGTCGCGGCTCCTACGAGCAGTACTTC	CAISGGRGSYEQYF
NA	TRBJ1-1	NA	TRBV2	TGTGCCAGCAAGTCTCGGGATCTTGTCACTGAAGCTTTCTTT	CASKSRDLVTEAFF
NA	TRBJ2-1	TRBD2	TRBV20-1	TGCAGCGCCACACCTAGCGGTTCCTACAATGAGCAGTTCTTC	CSATPSGSYNEQFF
many	TRBJ2-1	NA	TRBV7-2	TGTGCCAGCAGCTTATTCGTCTCCAATGAGCAGTTCTTC	CASSLFVSNEQFF
NA	TRBJ2-7	NA	TRBV7-2	TGTGCCAGCAGCTTAGCAGGGACCGAGCAGTACTTC	CASSLAGTEQYF
NA	TRBJ2-3	NA	TRBV12-3/TRBV12-4	TGTGCCAGCAGTTTTCTAGCGTTCGCTACAGATACGCAGTATTTT	CASSFLAFATDTQYF
NA	TRBJ2-7	TRBD2	TRBV5-6	TGTGCCAGCACCCACGGGACTAGCGGCTACGAGCAGTACTTC	CASTHGTSGYEQYF
few	TRBJ1-2	NA	TRBV2	TGTGCCAGCAGTCTAGCGCGCGGGTCGTATGGCTACACCTTC	CASSLARGSYGYTF
few	TRBJ2-5	NA	TRBV6-2/TRBV6-3	TGTGCCAGCAGACTTCTCATCCAAGAGACCCAGTACTTC	CASRLLIQETQYF
few	TRBJ2-7	NA	TRBV7-6	TGTGCCAGCAGCCCACTTGGGGGCGAGCAGTACTTC	CASSPLGGEQYF
NA	TRBJ1-1	NA	TRBV11-2	TGTGCCAGCACCTCTTCCCCCGCTGAAGTTTTCTTT	CASTSSPAEVFF